The clone carrying this T cell receptor (beta chain) came up a few times. The sample belongs to a study of response to subunit inactivated influenza vaccine. TCRdb reprocessed the RT-PCR reads with MiXCR, giving one entry per CDR3 protein. The data contain roughly 500,000 distinct CDR3 sequences, about 25% of them singletons. The CDR3 runs 14 residues. V lost 3 bases and J lost 9; bases outside the gene matches: 6. Germline CDR1 is SQVTM and CDR2 is ANQGSEA. The sample here was CD4+ T cells sorted from PBMCs, taken roughly 5 days after vaccination. The V and J genes are TRBV29-1 and TRBJ2-1; 12 bases fit TRBD2. This receptor was identified in a man between 50 and 59 years old who received an inactivated influenza vaccine. Written as DNA, the CDR3 is TGCAGCGTTGAGACTAGCGGGGGTCCCGGTGAGCAGTTCTTC. Translated, it gives CSVETSGGPGEQFF.